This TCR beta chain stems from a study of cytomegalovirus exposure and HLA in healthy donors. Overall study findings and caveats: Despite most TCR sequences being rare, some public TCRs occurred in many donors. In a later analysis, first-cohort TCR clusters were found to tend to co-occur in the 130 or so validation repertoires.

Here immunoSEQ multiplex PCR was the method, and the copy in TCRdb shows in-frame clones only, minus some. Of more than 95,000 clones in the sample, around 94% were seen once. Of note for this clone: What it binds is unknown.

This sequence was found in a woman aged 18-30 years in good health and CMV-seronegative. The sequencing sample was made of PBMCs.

In nucleotides, the CDR3 is TGTGCCAGTAGTATCCCAGGGGGTATTGGTGAAGCTTTCTTT. It yields the protein CASSIPGGIGEAFF. This chain connects TRBV19 to TRBJ1-1; 7 positions match TRBD1. The CDR3 contains 14 residues. V was pared by 3 bases and J by 7 bases, with 8 bases of the junction left unmatched. The germline V gene encodes CDR1 LNHDA and CDR2 SQIVND (reference sequence).